The 11 T cell receptor beta chains given below trace back to one sample, sequenced in a study of blood T cell repertoires in COVID-19. The protocol was immunoSEQ multiplex PCR, while the TCRdb copy is restricted to in-frame clones and leaves out a portion. Among over 250,000 clones listed, more than 75% were seen once. Sequencing was carried out using PBMCs or T cells enriched from blood (not recorded which). The receptors here all came from a woman aged 60-75 years in a cohort exposed to, infected with or recovered from COVID-19 (not recorded which).

The chain carries TRBV5-1 and TRBJ2-5; possibly TRBD1 for D (6 bases). The germline gives CDR1 SGHRS, CDR2 YFSETQ. The CDR3 is 15 amino acids. Trimming shortened V by 0 bases and J by 5 bases, and 14 bases separated the two germline ends. The CDR3 DNA is TGCGCCAGCAGCTTGGCAGGGGCCCGAGGCGAGACCCAGTACTTC. Amino acid sequence: CASSLAGARGETQYF.

The rearrangement uses TRBV19 and TRBJ1-5; 8 nucleotides agree with TRBD1. Looked up from germline, CDR1 is LNHDA and CDR2 is SQIVND (reference sequence). V gave up 6 bases and J gave up 3 bases; unmatched junction bases: 19. The CDR3 has 19 residues. This CDR3 reads CASSRSPTGAQATNQPQHF. The CDR3 DNA reads TGTGCCAGTAGCAGGAGCCCGACAGGGGCCCAAGCCACCAATCAGCCCCAGCATTTT.

V gene TRBV6-6 combines with J gene TRBJ2-2; 11 bases align to TRBD2. The germline V gene encodes CDR1 MNHNY and CDR2 SVGAGI (reference sequence). The CDR3 is 18 amino acids. Trimming at V came to 6 bases and at J to 6 bases, leaving 15 bases not matched to a gene. CDR3 protein: CASSRLAGPIDPPGELFF. The CDR3 nucleotides are TGTGCCAGCAGCCGACTAGCGGGACCCATAGACCCTCCCGGGGAGCTGTTTTTT.

The CDR3 here is CASSVKGGAGNTIYF. CDR3 DNA sequence: TGTGCCAGCAGCGTAAAAGGGGGCGCCGGAAACACCATATATTTT. This sequence joins TRBV9 and TRBJ1-3, with 7 positions matching TRBD1. The CDR3 totals 15 residues. The J segment lost 4 bases and the V segment lost 1 base, leaving 5 bases of the junction unmatched. Germline loops: CDR1 SGDLS, CDR2 YYNGEE.

The chain carries TRBV12-3 or TRBV12-4 and TRBJ2-5; D is possibly TRBD1 (6 bases). Trimming removed 6 bases from V and 3 bases from J, with 11 bases in between. This CDR3 has 13 amino acids. As DNA, the CDR3 is TGTGCCAGCAGCCGCGACAGGAAAGAGACCCAGTACTTC. This gives the protein CASSRDRKETQYF.

The V call is TRBV13, the J call TRBJ2-1; 11 nucleotides agree with TRBD2. The junction had 8 bases not matched to a gene; V was cut back by 1 base and J by 3 bases. The CDR3 is made up of 18 amino acids. CDR1 and CDR2 from the germline V gene are PRHDT and FYEKMQ (reference sequence). The CDR3 DNA sequence: TGTGCCAGCAGCTTAGTCACTAGCGGGAGTGGGGTCTACAATGAGCAGTTCTTC. It codes for CASSLVTSGSGVYNEQFF.

CDR3 amino acids: CASSPLRVIKKDRSWGPAHEQYF. In DNA form, the CDR3 reads TGTGCCAGCAGCCCCCTTAGGGTGATCAAAAAGGACAGATCATGGGGGCCCGCCCACGAGCAGTACTTC. The chain recombines TRBV7-8 with TRBJ2-7; a weak D match, TRBD1 (6 bases). V was cut by 5 bases and J by 5 bases, with 43 bases left in between. This CDR3 spans 23 amino acids. Germline V lookup: CDR1 SGHVS, CDR2 FQNEAQ.

CDR3 loop: CASRPSELNSYEQYF. DNA for the CDR3: TGTGCCAGCAGGCCGTCCGAGCTGAACTCCTACGAGCAGTACTTC. The chain has TRBV3-1 (or the pseudogene TRBV3-2) and TRBJ2-7; D call uncertain. The V end was cut by 6 bases, the J end by 0 bases, with 15 bases between. Germline CDR1 reads LGHDT; CDR2 reads YNNKEL (reference sequence). CDR3 length: 15 residues.

This sequence joins TRBV10-1 and TRBJ1-1; D may be TRBD1 (5 bases). Trimming stripped 0 bases from V and 13 bases from J, with 18 bases between. The CDR3 loop spans 14 amino acids. Germline loops: CDR1 WNHNN, CDR2 SYGVQD (reference sequence). CDR3 protein: CASSESPPRGIGFF. The CDR3 nucleotides are TGCGCCAGCAGTGAGTCTCCCCCTCGGGGGATTGGTTTCTTT.

The V and J genes are TRBV7-2 and TRBJ2-7; perhaps TRBD2 as D (5 bases). Trimming stripped 8 bases from V and 0 bases from J, with 14 bases between. CDR3 size: 14 residues. Per the germline V gene, CDR1 is SGHTA and CDR2 is FQGNSA. CDR3 sequence (DNA): TGTGCCAGCGGGAGCGAAGTGAGCTCCTACGAGCAGTACTTC. It is translated as CASGSEVSSYEQYF. The whole variable domain, remainder taken from reference TRBV7-2 and TRBJ2-7, is GAGVSQSPSNKVTEKGKDVELRCDPISGHTALYWYRQSLGQGLEFLIYFQGNSAPDKSGLPSDRFSAERTGGSVSTLTIQRTQQEDSAVYLCASGSEVSSYEQYFGPGTRLTVT.

The chain is built from TRBV24-1 and TRBJ1-2; TRBD1 aligns across 8 bases. Losses at the gene ends were 2 bases for V and 5 bases for J; bases not matched to a gene: 9. Germline values: CDR1 KGHDR, CDR2 SFDVKD. The CDR3 runs 16 residues. The CDR3 coding sequence is TGTGCCACCAGTGATTCTACGGACAGGGCAGGGTATGGCTACACCTTC. It yields the protein CATSDSTDRAGYGYTF.